What follows are 26 T cell receptor beta chains derived from one specimen sequenced in a study of sequential checkpoint blockade in melanoma. Treatment in this sample: randomized to nivolumab then ipilimumab (arm A) or the reverse (arm B). Libraries were prepared by immunoSEQ multiplex PCR; TCRdb keeps only in-frame clonotypes and omits some of them. The profile shows 13,000 or so clones, approximately 78% of them singletons. Sequenced here: CD8+ T cells sorted from blood (inferred from file names), sampled from a patient given nivolumab and ipilimumab in sequence. All receptors come from a human donor with melanoma.

The V gene is TRBV27, the J gene TRBJ1-1, with D possibly being TRBD1 (5 bases). Germline assignment: CDR1 MNHEY and CDR2 SMNVEV (reference sequence). V was clipped by 5 bases and J by 4 bases, with 11 bases between them. The CDR3 runs to 13 residues. CDR3 sequence: CASSIGASTEAFF. The CDR3 DNA reads as TGTGCCAGCAGTATAGGGGCGAGCACTGAAGCTTTCTTT.

The table lists this clone with a few counts. The chain couples TRBV4-1 to TRBJ1-4; D is ambiguous. This CDR3 spans 15 amino acids. Looked up from germline, CDR1 is MGHRA and CDR2 is YSYEKL. Trimming cost V 0 bases and J 8 bases, with 13 bases left between them. This CDR3 reads CASSQEYSIREKLFF. CDR3 sequence (DNA): TGCGCCAGCAGCCAAGAGTACAGTATAAGGGAAAAACTGTTTTTT.

This clone was observed a single time. This chain joins TRBV19 and TRBJ2-7, with a tentative D call TRBD1 (6 bases). CDR1 and CDR2 from the germline V gene are LNHDA and SQIVND (reference sequence). Between the trimmed V and J ends, which lost 7 bases and 1 base, there was a span of 14 bases. The CDR3 is 14 residues long. The CDR3 reads CASTYSQGSYEQYF. DNA for the CDR3: TGTGCCAGTACCTACTCACAGGGATCCTACGAGCAGTACTTC.

J is TRBJ2-7 and V is TRBV13; 10 nucleotides match TRBD1. Germline CDR1 and CDR2: PRHDT and FYEKMQ (reference sequence). This CDR3 has 15 residues. After removal of 3 bases from V and 4 bases from J, the junction contained 6 bases not matched to a gene. CDR3 in amino acids: CASSFRDRGVYEQYF. CDR3 DNA sequence: TGTGCCAGCAGCTTCCGGGACAGGGGTGTTTACGAGCAGTACTTC.

V is TRBV7-3 and J is TRBJ2-1; 7 positions agree with TRBD1. Germline V gene data show CDR1 as SGHTA and CDR2 as FQGTGA. V lost 5 bases and J lost 2; bases outside the gene matches: 6. The CDR3 spans 15 residues. Written as DNA, the CDR3 is TGTGCCAGCAGCCTCAGGGGGAATGCCTACAATGAGCAGTTCTTC. Amino acid sequence: CASSLRGNAYNEQFF.

The J gene is TRBJ2-2, the V gene TRBV7-9, with a weak D call TRBD2 (6 bases). Per germline, CDR1 SEHNR and CDR2 FQNEAQ (reference sequence). This CDR3 is built from 12 residues. V was trimmed by 9 bases and J by 8 bases, leaving 13 bases between them. This CDR3 is CASSSASGELFF. CDR3 DNA: TGTGCCAGTTCTAGCGCATCTGGGGAGCTGTTTTTT.

The chain employs TRBV6-1 and TRBJ2-2, with TRBD1 matching 7 bases. With V trimmed by 0 bases and J by 4 bases, 8 bases remained unmatched. CDR3 length: 17 amino acids. CDR1 MNHNS and CDR2 SASEGT come from the germline V gene. CDR3 DNA sequence: TGTGCCAGCAGTGAAGCGGCAGGGACAGCGGCCACCGGGGAGCTGTTTTTT. Translating gives CASSEAAGTAATGELFF.

V is TRBV18 and J is TRBJ2-2; tentative D call: TRBD2 (5 bases). The CDR3 sequence is 15 residues long. The V gene lost 1 base and the J gene lost 3 bases, with 9 bases spanning the gap. Germline CDR1 KGHSH, CDR2 LQKENI. CDR3 nucleotide sequence: TGTGCCAGCTCACCACGGGGAGCCCACACCGGGGAGCTGTTTTTT. Its protein is CASSPRGAHTGELFF.

The chain recombines TRBV9 with TRBJ2-1, with TRBD1 as a possible D gene (5 bases). Germline CDR1 and CDR2: SGDLS and YYNGEE. The CDR3 is made up of 15 amino acids. V was clipped by 0 bases and J by 9 bases, with 16 bases between them. The CDR3 loop reads CASSVVERGGSEQFF. As DNA, the CDR3 is TGTGCCAGCAGCGTAGTGGAAAGGGGCGGTAGTGAGCAGTTCTTC.

This chain joins TRBV19 and TRBJ1-1, with D possibly TRBD1 on 6 matching bases. The CDR3 totals 14 residues. The V gene lost 3 bases and the J gene lost 4 bases, with 12 bases spanning the gap. The germline V gene encodes CDR1 LNHDA and CDR2 SQIVND (reference sequence). This chain's CDR3 is CASSITGLATEAFF. DNA of the CDR3: TGTGCCAGTAGTATCACAGGGTTAGCCACTGAAGCTTTCTTT. The full variable domain, its missing parts supplied by reference TRBV19 and TRBJ1-1, is DGGITQSPKYLFRKEGQNVTLSCEQNLNHDAMYWYRQDPGQGLRLIYYSQIVNDFQKGDIAEGYSVSREKKESFPLTVTSAQKNPTAFYLCASSITGLATEAFFGQGTRLTVV.

The J gene is TRBJ2-7, the V gene TRBV7-9; possible D gene TRBD1, 6 bases. V lost 5 bases and J lost 5, with 10 bases in between. From germline, CDR1 is SEHNR and CDR2 FQNEAQ (reference sequence). The CDR3 runs 12 residues. The CDR3 DNA sequence: TGTGCCAGCAGCCAAACAGGGCACGAGCAGTACTTC. Encoded protein: CASSQTGHEQYF. Full variable domain (outside the CDR3, taken from reference TRBV7-9 and TRBJ2-7): DTGVSQNPRHKITKRGQNVTFRCDPISEHNRLYWYRQTLGQGPEFLTYFQNEAQLEKSRLLSDRFSAERPKGSFSTLEIQRTEQGDSAMYLCASSQTGHEQYFGPGTRLTVT.

J is TRBJ2-2 and V is TRBV9; 7 nucleotides agree with TRBD1. The CDR3 extends over 16 amino acids. Per germline, CDR1 SGDLS and CDR2 YYNGEE. Losses at the gene ends were 4 bases for V and 0 bases for J; bases not matched to a gene: 6. The CDR3, as DNA: TGTGCCAGCAGCCCACAGGGGCTAGCGAACACCGGGGAGCTGTTTTTT. Amino acids: CASSPQGLANTGELFF.

In its sample, this clone was seen once. The genes are TRBV7-9 and TRBJ2-1; the match to TRBD2 covers 7 bases. The J segment lost 0 bases and the V segment lost 2 bases, leaving 4 bases of the junction unmatched. CDR1 is SEHNR and CDR2 is FQNEAQ in the germline V gene (reference sequence). The CDR3 is made up of 16 amino acids. The CDR3 DNA reads as TGTGCCAGCAGCTTAATGCGGGGGACCTCCTACAATGAGCAGTTCTTC. Translation gives CASSLMRGTSYNEQFF.

The gene calls are TRBV29-1 and TRBJ1-1; 8 positions match TRBD1. Germline values: CDR1 SQVTM, CDR2 ANQGSEA. V lost 6 bases to trimming and J lost 3 bases; unmatched junction nucleotides: 9. This CDR3 comprises 14 residues. The CDR3 DNA reads TGCAGCGTCCCAGGGACAGGTTGGGACACTGAAGCTTTCTTT. Amino acids: CSVPGTGWDTEAFF.

This clone appeared a single time. J is TRBJ2-2 and V is TRBV30; TRBD1 agrees at 10 bases. The V gene's germline CDR1 is GTSNPN and CDR2 SVGIG (reference sequence). The CDR3 is made up of 16 amino acids. Trimming removed 3 bases from V and 2 bases from J; junction bases left unmatched: 6. CDR3 sequence (DNA): TGTGCCTGGAGGCTGAGGACAGGGGGAAACACCGGGGAGCTGTTTTTT. Amino acid sequence: CAWRLRTGGNTGELFF.

This chain links TRBV6-1 with TRBJ1-5; TRBD1 agrees at 7 bases. This CDR3 has 15 amino acids. The V segment lost 1 base and the J segment 7 bases; nucleotides outside the gene matches: 7. The germline V gene has CDR1 MNHNS and CDR2 SASEGT. CDR3 in DNA: TGTGCCAGCAGTGAAGGCTGGGACAGCAGGCAGCCCCAGCATTTT. Translated, it gives CASSEGWDSRQPQHF.

This chain links TRBV25-1 with TRBJ1-2; 7 bases match TRBD1. V lost 1 base and J lost 6; bases outside the gene matches: 5. This CDR3 has 14 amino acids. CDR1 MGHDK and CDR2 SYGVNS come from the germline V gene. CDR3 residues: CASSEFGTEDGYTF. The CDR3 DNA reads TGTGCCAGCAGTGAATTTGGGACAGAGGATGGCTACACCTTC.

The rearrangement links TRBV27 to TRBJ2-3; 9 bases match TRBD1. Trimming at V came to 4 bases and at J to 4 bases, leaving 6 bases not matched to a gene. The CDR3 extends over 15 amino acids. CDR1 and CDR2 from the germline V gene are MNHEY and SMNVEV (reference sequence). CDR3 residues: CASSSRDRVADTQYF. Written as DNA, the CDR3 is TGTGCCAGCAGTTCCCGGGACAGGGTCGCAGATACGCAGTATTTT.

The J gene is TRBJ2-2, the V gene TRBV13; maybe TRBD2 (6 bases). CDR3 length: 14 residues. Germline V gene sequence: CDR1 PRHDT, CDR2 FYEKMQ (reference sequence). The V end was cut by 7 bases, the J end by 5 bases, with 14 bases between. The CDR3 loop reads CASNIGRSTGELFF. The CDR3 nucleotides read TGTGCCAGCAATATTGGGAGGAGTACCGGGGAGCTGTTTTTT.

The V gene is TRBV11-2, the J gene TRBJ1-6; 9 nucleotides line up with TRBD1. This CDR3 is 16 amino acids long. Per the germline V gene, CDR1 is SGHAT and CDR2 is FQNNGV. V shed 4 bases, J shed 10 bases, and the junction held 11 bases outside the gene matches. The DNA of the CDR3 is TGTGCCAGCAGCTCACGACAGGGGGTAGCGGGATCACCCCTCCACTTT. Protein: CASSSRQGVAGSPLHF.

The chain carries TRBV7-9 and TRBJ2-7; tentatively, D is TRBD2 (6 bases). CDR1 and CDR2 (germline): SEHNR, FQNEAQ (reference sequence). CDR3 size: 14 residues. The germline V and J ends were trimmed by 4 bases and 6 bases, with 16 bases remaining between them. The CDR3 DNA reads as TGTGCCAGCAGCTCCCCGACTAGACCAGTCGAGCAGTACTTC. Residues: CASSSPTRPVEQYF.

CDR3 in amino acids: CASSLAKHEYNEQFF. The CDR3 region has the DNA TGTGCCAGCAGCTTGGCCAAGCATGAATACAATGAGCAGTTCTTC. V usage is TRBV5-4 and J usage is TRBJ2-1; D gene unclear. V lost 0 bases and J 4 bases, leaving 11 bases between the germline ends. The CDR3 is 15 amino acids. CDR1 and CDR2 (germline): SGHNT, YYREEE (reference sequence).

This rearrangement joins TRBV4-1 to TRBJ2-7; perhaps TRBD1 as D (6 bases). The V end was cut by 5 bases, the J end by 1 base, with 12 bases between. The CDR3 sequence is 14 residues long. CDR1 and CDR2 (germline): MGHRA, YSYEKL. In DNA, the CDR3 is TGCGCCAGCAGCTATGGACAGAGATCCTACGAGCAGTACTTC. This gives the protein CASSYGQRSYEQYF.

Details on this clone: One junction end disagrees with the germline gene, perhaps due to a read error. The rearrangement uses TRBV7-7 and TRBJ2-7, with 8 positions matching TRBD1. This CDR3 is 15 amino acids long. Per germline, CDR1 SSHAT and CDR2 FNYEAQ (reference sequence). CDR3 DNA sequence: TGTGCTAGCAGCCCCGGGACAGGACTTGGTGGGGAGCAGTACTTC. Its translation: CASSPGTGLGGEQYF.

V is TRBV7-6 and J is TRBJ2-5; 10 nucleotides align to TRBD2. The V and J ends lost 5 bases and 4 bases, in that order; junction bases with no gene match: 7. The CDR3 loop spans 15 amino acids. CDR1 and CDR2 from the germline V gene are SGHVS and FNYEAQ. The CDR3 loop reads CASSPAGGPGETQYF. CDR3 DNA: TGTGCCAGCAGCCCAGCGGGGGGGCCTGGAGAGACCCAGTACTTC.

The rearrangement uses TRBV29-1 and TRBJ2-7, with no clear D. CDR3 length equals 11 residues. In germline, CDR1 is SQVTM, CDR2 ANQGSEA. Trimming pared 7 bases from V and 3 bases from J, leaving 10 bases between. In DNA, the CDR3 is TGCAGCGCTGACATCAACTACGAGCAGTACTTC. Translation: CSADINYEQYF.